A single sample is the source of the 10 T cell receptor beta chains below, sequenced in a study of blood T cell repertoires in COVID-19. Sequenced by immunoSEQ multiplex PCR; TCRdb stores in-frame clones only, minus some. This table has some 430,000 clones, roughly 88% appearing once. The material sequenced was PBMCs or T cells enriched from blood (not recorded which). The source of these receptors is a man aged 18 to 35 who had recovered from COVID-19.

This chain uses TRBV3-1 (or the pseudogene TRBV3-2) with TRBJ1-4; D is unresolved. The CDR3 covers 19 residues. Trimming left V 4 bases short and J 12 bases short, with 33 bases between. Germline CDR1 LGHDT, CDR2 YNNKEL (reference sequence). The CDR3 protein is CASSPRGQSLLNRPVELFF. The CDR3 DNA is TGTGCCAGCAGCCCACGTGGGCAGTCGTTGCTGAACCGCCCCGTGGAACTGTTTTTT.

The rearrangement uses TRBV19 and TRBJ1-5; no reliable D call. V shed 3 bases and J shed 9 bases, with 18 bases lying between them. Looked up from germline, CDR1 is LNHDA and CDR2 is SQIVND (reference sequence). This CDR3 is 15 amino acids long. The CDR3 spells CASSMVRLRCWPQHF. The DNA of the CDR3 is TGTGCCAGTAGTATGGTCAGGCTTAGGTGTTGGCCCCAGCATTTT.

In this sample, this clone turned up a few times. The chain couples TRBV2 to TRBJ1-5; 8 nucleotides match TRBD1. The germline V gene encodes CDR1 SNHLY and CDR2 FYNNEI. The trim removed 4 bases at V and 4 bases at J, leaving 3 bases unmatched. The CDR3 has 14 amino acids. The CDR3 spells CASSGQGANQPQHF. The CDR3, as DNA: TGTGCCAGCAGTGGCCAGGGGGCGAATCAGCCCCAGCATTTT.

The V and J genes are TRBV6-1 and TRBJ2-1; no firm D call. Trimming removed 1 base at V and 6 bases at J, with 7 bases between. CDR1 and CDR2 from the germline V gene are MNHNS and SASEGT. The CDR3 runs 13 residues. For the CDR3, the DNA is TGTGCCAGCAGTGAAGGGCCTAGCAATGAGCAGTTCTTC. Translation: CASSEGPSNEQFF.

This chain connects TRBV27 to TRBJ2-1, with 11 nucleotides matching TRBD2. V shed 5 bases and J 0 bases; nucleotides not matched to a gene: 9. Germline CDR1 MNHEY, CDR2 SMNVEV (reference sequence). The CDR3 is 18 amino acids. CDR3 residues: CASSPGVAGGVSYNEQFF. The CDR3 region has the DNA TGTGCCAGCAGTCCCGGGGTAGCGGGAGGGGTCTCCTACAATGAGCAGTTCTTC.

A few counts support this clone. The chain couples TRBV7-8 to TRBJ2-2, with D possibly being TRBD2 (7 bases). V lost 5 bases, J lost 3 bases, and 16 bases lay in between. The CDR3 runs to 16 residues. Germline-derived CDR1 and CDR2 are SGHVS and FQNEAQ. DNA for the CDR3: TGTGCCAGCAGCCTGAGGGCGGGGGCCTACACCGGGGAGCTGTTTTTT. It is translated as CASSLRAGAYTGELFF.

The rearrangement links TRBV18 to TRBJ1-5, with 9 bases aligning to TRBD1. The germline V gene encodes CDR1 KGHSH and CDR2 LQKENI. CDR3 size: 16 residues. Germline trimming cut 2 bases from V and 7 bases from J; bases unmatched to any gene: 9. CDR3 in amino acids: CASSPSPTGGGQPQHF. The CDR3 bases are TGTGCCAGCTCACCATCCCCGACAGGGGGTGGACAGCCCCAGCATTTT.

The chain recombines TRBV29-1 with TRBJ1-5; D gene uncertain. CDR3 length: 12 amino acids. V lost 6 bases and J lost 7, with 13 bases in between. Germline V gene lookup returns CDR1 SQVTM and CDR2 ANQGSEA. This CDR3 is CSVASDGQPQHF. The CDR3 coding sequence is TGCAGCGTAGCTTCTGACGGGCAGCCCCAGCATTTT.

V usage is TRBV5-1 and J usage is TRBJ1-3, with 7 bases aligning to TRBD1. V lost 2 bases and J lost 4; bases outside the gene matches: 15. Germline CDR1 is SGHRS and CDR2 is YFSETQ. The CDR3 runs 18 residues. The CDR3 is CASSFGDRGPSAGNTIYF. The DNA of the CDR3 is TGCGCCAGCAGCTTTGGGGACAGAGGCCCCAGCGCGGGAAACACCATATATTTT.

This chain joins TRBV6-5 and TRBJ1-2; TRBD1 is a possible D gene (6 bases). The V gene's germline CDR1 is MNHEY and CDR2 SVGAGI. The V and J ends lost 5 bases and 4 bases respectively, with 14 bases between them. The CDR3 loop spans 14 amino acids. CDR3 nucleotide sequence: TGTGCCAGCAGTCCGTACAGGGAGAGCTATGGCTACACCTTC. It translates to CASSPYRESYGYTF.